One sample yielded the 3 T cell receptor beta chains listed below, sequenced in a study of blood T cell repertoires in COVID-19. This table comes from immunoSEQ multiplex PCR, and its TCRdb copy is limited to in-frame clones, with some not included. The table lists 250,000 to 350,000 clones, about nine tenths of them singletons. Sample: peripheral blood. The receptors derive from a woman aged 50 to 65 who had recovered from COVID-19.

This chain connects TRBV7-2 to TRBJ2-5, with D unresolved. The V gene lost 4 bases and the J gene lost 5 bases, with 14 bases spanning the gap. This CDR3 region has 14 residues. Germline assignment: CDR1 SGHTA and CDR2 FQGNSA. This chain's CDR3 is CASSSSRVEETQYF. DNA of the CDR3: TGTGCCAGCAGCTCCTCCCGGGTTGAGGAGACCCAGTACTTC.

For this clone: Other DNA sequences from this sample encode an identical CDR3 as well. The J gene is TRBJ2-5, the V gene TRBV18; possibly TRBD1 for D (6 bases). This CDR3 contains 14 residues. Germline CDR1 is KGHSH and CDR2 is LQKENI. V shed 0 bases and J shed 2 bases, with 7 bases lying between them. The CDR3 region is CASSPPTGQETQYF. CDR3 bases: TGTGCCAGCTCACCACCGACAGGACAAGAGACCCAGTACTTC.

This chain connects TRBV28 to TRBJ2-1; no clear D gene. Trimming left V 0 bases short and J 1 base short, with 4 bases between. The germline V gene encodes CDR1 MDHEN and CDR2 SYDVKM. This CDR3 is built from 14 residues. The CDR3 here is CASSLWRSYNEQFF. The CDR3 nucleotides are TGTGCCAGCAGTTTATGGAGGTCCTACAATGAGCAGTTCTTC.